Presented here are 17 T cell receptor beta chains from one specimen sequenced in a study of shared clonotypes between healthy human individuals. Repertoires were generated with immunoSEQ multiplex PCR, while TCRdb's copy carries only in-frame clones and drops some. The sample includes roughly 2,000,000 clones, 93% of them seen just once. Naive CD8 cells lacked CD45RO, underwent positive selection for CCR7 and left out terminally differentiated effector memory CD45RA+ cells. The sample comprised naive CD8+ T cells from PBMCs. Receptors originate from a man aged 18 to 29 in good health. Some clones in this sample may be carry-over from other donors' samples.

The chain has TRBV30 and TRBJ2-3, with D uncertain. Germline V gene data show CDR1 as GTSNPN and CDR2 as SVGIG (reference sequence). This CDR3 has 15 residues. Trimming left V 4 bases short and J 4 bases short, with 18 bases between. The CDR3 bases are TGTGCCTGGAATTTCGAGGACCTCACCCCAGATACGCAGTATTTT. This sequence encodes CAWNFEDLTPDTQYF.

The V and J genes are TRBV5-5 and TRBJ2-7; D may be TRBD1 (6 bases). V was cut by 5 bases and J by 7 bases, with 13 bases left in between. This CDR3 has 12 amino acids. The germline V gene has CDR1 SGHKS and CDR2 YYEKEE (reference sequence). CDR3 DNA sequence: TGTGCCAGCAGTTGGGACACCGCAGAGCAGTACTTC. This sequence encodes CASSWDTAEQYF.

The V call is TRBV27, the J call TRBJ2-2; D uncertain. CDR1 MNHEY and CDR2 SMNVEV come from the germline V gene (reference sequence). V was cut by 2 bases and J by 0 bases, with 7 bases left in between. CDR3 length: 15 residues. In DNA, the CDR3 is TGTGCCAGCAGTTTAATCAGAACGAACACCGGGGAGCTGTTTTTT. This sequence encodes CASSLIRTNTGELFF.

This CDR3 reads CASSWGQATTPNTEAFF. The CDR3 DNA reads as TGTGCCAGCAGCTGGGGACAGGCGACGACTCCGAACACTGAAGCTTTCTTT. The chain carries TRBV7-6 and TRBJ1-1; 8 bases fit TRBD1. CDR3 length equals 17 residues. Unmatched junction bases numbered 11, after V lost 4 bases and J lost 1 base. From germline, CDR1 is SGHVS and CDR2 FNYEAQ.

V usage is TRBV9 and J usage is TRBJ2-5; D remains ambiguous. Germline CDR1 is SGDLS and CDR2 is YYNGEE. The V and J ends lost 6 bases and 5 bases respectively, with 17 bases between them. CDR3 length equals 14 residues. The CDR3 loop reads CASTPRGVSETQYF. The DNA of the CDR3 is TGTGCCAGCACACCCCGTGGGGTAAGCGAGACCCAGTACTTC.

The rearrangement joins TRBV14 to TRBJ1-5; no definite D call. The CDR3 runs 10 residues. Germline loops: CDR1 SGHDN, CDR2 FVKESK. Trimming shortened V by 8 bases and J by 4 bases, and 3 bases separated the two germline ends. The CDR3, as DNA: TGTGCCAGCTGGAATCAGCCCCAGCATTTT. As protein: CASWNQPQHF. The full variable domain, completed using reference TRBV14 and TRBJ1-5, is EAGVTQFPSHSVIEKGQTVTLRCDPISGHDNLYWYRRVMGKEIKFLLHFVKESKQDESGMPNNRFLAERTGGTYSTLKVQPAELEDSGVYFCASWNQPQHFGDGTRLSIL.

The chain employs TRBV30 and TRBJ2-1; TRBD1 might be the D (5 bases). The CDR3 is 15 residues long. The germline V gene encodes CDR1 GTSNPN and CDR2 SVGIG (reference sequence). The V gene lost 0 bases and the J gene lost 7 bases, with 16 bases spanning the gap. The CDR3 bases are TGTGCCTGGAGTGTTTGGAACAGGTCAAGGAATGAGCAGTTCTTC. It yields the protein CAWSVWNRSRNEQFF. Combining the CDR3 with reference TRBV30 and TRBJ2-1 gives the whole variable domain SQTIHQWPATLVQPVGSPLSLECTVEGTSNPNLYWYRQAAGRGLQLLFYSVGIGQISSEVPQNLSASRPQDRQFILSSKKLLLSDSGFYLCAWSVWNRSRNEQFFGPGTRLTVL.

V gene TRBV11-2 combines with J gene TRBJ2-6; D unclear. The V end was cut by 1 base, the J end by 2 bases, with 12 bases between. The germline gives CDR1 SGHAT, CDR2 FQNNGV. CDR3 length equals 17 residues. CDR3 DNA: TGTGCCAGCAGCTTAGTACTCGGTGGCCCTGGGGCCAACGTCCTGACTTTC. It codes for CASSLVLGGPGANVLTF. The full variable domain, with the rest looked up from reference TRBV11-2 and TRBJ2-6, is EAGVAQSPRYKIIEKRQSVAFWCNPISGHATLYWYQQILGQGPKLLIQFQNNGVVDDSQLPKDRFSAERLKGVDSTLKIQPAKLEDSAVYLCASSLVLGGPGANVLTFGAGSRLTVL.

V is TRBV5-1 and J is TRBJ1-2, with a tentative D call TRBD1 (6 bases). There are 15 residues in the CDR3. Germline V gene sequence: CDR1 SGHRS, CDR2 YFSETQ. V gave up 5 bases and J gave up 4 bases, with 18 bases separating them. CDR3 sequence (DNA): TGCGCCAGCAGTCCACGGGGACAAGCGTCCTATGGCTACACCTTC. Translating gives CASSPRGQASYGYTF.

The chain employs TRBV9 and TRBJ1-1, with 9 bases aligning to TRBD1. The germline V gene encodes CDR1 SGDLS and CDR2 YYNGEE. The V and J ends lost 6 bases and 4 bases, in that order; junction bases with no gene match: 10. The CDR3 is 15 residues long. The CDR3 DNA reads as TGTGCCAGCAAGGAGGGACAGGGATCTTTCACTGAAGCTTTCTTT. Protein: CASKEGQGSFTEAFF.

This sequence joins TRBV19 and TRBJ2-3; 8 nucleotides line up with TRBD1. The CDR3 runs 13 residues. J was trimmed by 6 bases and V by 8 bases; bases with no gene match: 7. CDR1 is LNHDA and CDR2 is SQIVND in the germline V gene (reference sequence). The CDR3 spells CASHDRGGDTQYF. As DNA, the CDR3 is TGTGCCAGTCACGACAGGGGCGGGGATACGCAGTATTTT.

This clone was detected once. The chain links TRBV10-2 to TRBJ2-7; D is unresolved. This CDR3 contains 16 residues. Looked up from germline, CDR1 is WSHSY and CDR2 is SAAADI. V lost 0 bases, J lost 2 bases, and 14 bases lay in between. The CDR3 sequence is CASSESNPVNPYEQYF. As DNA, the CDR3 is TGCGCCAGCAGTGAGTCGAATCCGGTAAACCCCTACGAGCAGTACTTC.

V usage is TRBV19 and J usage is TRBJ1-1; TRBD1 might be the D (5 bases). Germline V gene sequence: CDR1 LNHDA, CDR2 SQIVND (reference sequence). V lost 5 bases and J lost 10, with 8 bases in between. The CDR3 has 10 amino acids. CDR3 sequence reads: CASSQGLAFF. DNA for the CDR3: TGTGCCAGTAGTCAGGGTCTAGCTTTCTTT.

The gene calls are TRBV28 and TRBJ2-1; no firm D call. Trimming shortened V by 5 bases and J by 9 bases, and 8 bases separated the two germline ends. Germline CDR1 MDHEN, CDR2 SYDVKM. The CDR3 totals 11 residues. CDR3 residues: CASSQYVEQFF. The CDR3 coding sequence is TGTGCCAGCAGTCAATACGTTGAGCAGTTCTTC.

This sequence joins TRBV9 and TRBJ1-1; TRBD1 matches at 8 bases. Unmatched junction bases numbered 11, after V lost 2 bases and J lost 5 bases. The CDR3 extends over 16 amino acids. The germline V gene encodes CDR1 SGDLS and CDR2 YYNGEE. The CDR3 reads CASSVGQGALATEAFF. The CDR3 region has the DNA TGTGCCAGCAGCGTGGGCCAGGGGGCATTAGCAACTGAAGCTTTCTTT.

This rearrangement joins TRBV30 to TRBJ1-3, with TRBD1 matching 10 bases. The CDR3 runs 19 residues. V dropped 7 bases and J dropped 4; count of bases not matched to a gene: 22. The germline CDR1 and CDR2 sequences are GTSNPN and SVGIG (reference sequence). The CDR3 is CASNPRHSLDRGNGNTIYF. CDR3 sequence (DNA): TGTGCCTCGAACCCCAGACACTCTCTGGACAGGGGGAACGGAAACACCATATATTTT.

V and J are TRBV2 and TRBJ2-3; a weak D match, TRBD2 (5 bases). The CDR3 is 12 amino acids. Looked up from germline, CDR1 is SNHLY and CDR2 is FYNNEI. V shed 10 bases and J shed 0 bases, with 8 bases lying between them. The CDR3 DNA is TGTGCCACTCGGACTAGCACAGATACGCAGTATTTT. Amino acid sequence: CATRTSTDTQYF.